Described below is a single T cell receptor beta chain sequence and its context. Its antigen remains unidentified. The sample holds no much larger clone one base away, and base qualities are not on file. Using bias-controlled multiplex PCR with the immunoSEQ v3 hsTCRB kit, the TCR beta CDR3 regions were amplified from genomic DNA. An Illumina NextSeq 500 was used to sequence the TCR libraries, reaching approximately 2 million read pairs at survey level or about 4.5-6.5 million at deep level. The study's processing was this. V, D and J genes were assigned, non-productive sequences were removed, and clonality was reported by immunoSEQ Analyzer software. Repertoires of infused TIL and blood were compared using productive Simpson clonality and the Morisita overlap index of productive TRB rearrangements. The immuneACCESS repertoire file appears here via TCRdb, limited to in-frame rearrangements. These files lack a portion of the clones; in checked studies, under half of the deficit traces to unresolved V genes, and the cause of the others is not known. V and J calls and clone size follow that table, whereas D and trimming were derived from the DNA. This sample gives about 50,000 clones in total; roughly 70% of them show up just once. 4.5% to 7% of the sample is in the top ten clones.

The sample is drawn from a study of TIL therapy for anti-PD-1-resistant metastatic lung cancer (dated by TCRdb to about 2021). The study in broad terms: Among the enrolled patients, the median age was roughly 50 years (range roughly 35-75), and the median tumor PD-L1 proportion score was more than 4.5%. Across the cohort, whole-exome sequencing showed a median non-synonymous tumor mutation burden of about 1.6 mutations per megabase. Most of the cohort had lung adenocarcinoma, four tumors were EGFR-mutant and two were ALK-rearranged, and half of the patients were current or former smokers. Tumor and peripheral blood T cell receptor beta sequencing was used to track clonotypes across tumor, expanded TIL product and serial blood samples.

What the study reported, not specific to this receptor: Compared with baseline intratumoral T cells, expanded TIL cultures were more clonal and less diverse (median clonality 6% vs 31%, p < 0.0001). Because the cohort was highly selected, with more treatment-naive, never-smoker and oncogene-addicted patients than is typical, generalizability is limited. Clonal turnover during TIL culture was high, and many clones enriched in the product were not detected in the baseline tumor, suggesting clonal contraction instead of faithful expansion. The study protocol defined all tumor marker inferences as exploratory.

Read against the paper, the sample's time point label means: pre-treatment sample, taken before nivolumab and TIL therapy. The baseline tumor samples, taken from the same resection that was used to grow TIL, were excised metastases, most often pleural nodules or supraclavicular lymph nodes. Tumors were harvested before any PD-1/PD-L1 blockade; patients then received nivolumab, and those progressing received lymphodepletion, expanded TIL infusion and IL-2. Adults with stage 4 NSCLC were enrolled in a dual-center phase I trial from October 2017 to early 2020. The samples were obtained from a phase I trial that was single-arm and open-label and tested tumor-infiltrating lymphocyte therapy combined with nivolumab in advanced non-small cell lung cancer. Portions of each resected tumor were snap-frozen in liquid nitrogen and were stored at -80 degrees C. Tumor regions of interest were selected on H&E sections by laser-capture macrodissection, were pulverized into roughly 16 mg aliquots, and were extracted with Qiagen Allprep kits.

Sequences SGHRS (CDR1) and YFSETQ (CDR2) are obtained from the germline V gene. The CDR3 runs 15 amino acids, cysteine and phenylalanine included. CDR3 DNA is the only sequence kept; it has 45 bases, read in frame from the first base. V is cut back by 4 bases and J by 5 bases, with 9 bases in the junction unmatched. This chain joins TRBV5-1 to TRBJ2-5; 9 of the junction bases match TRBD2. This TCR derives from a person aged 25 to 85 with non-small cell lung cancer. Source: tumor tissue, taken at baseline. CDR3 sequence: CASSPQAGGRETQYF. The nucleotide sequence reads as follows: TGCGCCAGCAGCCCACAAGCGGGAGGAAGGGAGACCCAGTACTTC.